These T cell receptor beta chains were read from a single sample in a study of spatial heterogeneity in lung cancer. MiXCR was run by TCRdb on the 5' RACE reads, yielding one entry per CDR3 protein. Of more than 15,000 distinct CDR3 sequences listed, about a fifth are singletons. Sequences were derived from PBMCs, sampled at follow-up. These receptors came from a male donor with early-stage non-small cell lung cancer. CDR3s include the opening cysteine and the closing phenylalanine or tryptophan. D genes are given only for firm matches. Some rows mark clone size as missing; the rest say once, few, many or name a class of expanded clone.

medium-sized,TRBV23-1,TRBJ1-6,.,TGCGCCAGCACTCACGTGGGAGCTCCAAATTCACCCCTCCACTTT,CASTHVGAPNSPLHF
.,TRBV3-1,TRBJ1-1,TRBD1,TGTGCCAGCAGCCAAGAAGGAGGGCAGGGGGCGCCCGGAGCTTTCTTT,CASSQEGGQGAPGAFF
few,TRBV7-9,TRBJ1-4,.,TGTGCCACGACAGCAACTAATGAAAAACTGTTTTTT,CATTATNEKLFF
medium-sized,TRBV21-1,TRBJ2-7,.,TGTGCCAGCAGCAGTCCATGCAGGGGTCCCGAACCCTACGAGCAGTACTTC,CASSSPCRGPEPYEQYF
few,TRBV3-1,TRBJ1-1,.,TGTGCCAGCAGCCAAGAACACCAGGCGAACACTGAAGCTTTCTTT,CASSQEHQANTEAFF
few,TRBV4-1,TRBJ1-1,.,TGCGCCAGCAGCCAAGGGCCGACAGTAGCAGCTTTCTTT,CASSQGPTVAAFF
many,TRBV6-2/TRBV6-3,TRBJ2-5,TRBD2,TGTGCCAGCAGCCTTCTAGCGGGGGTGCAAGAGACCCAGTACTTC,CASSLLAGVQETQYF
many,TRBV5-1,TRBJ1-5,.,TGCGCCAGCAGCTTGGGGACAGAGGCTCAGCCCCAGCATTTT,CASSLGTEAQPQHF
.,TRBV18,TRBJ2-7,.,TGTGCCAGCTCACCCATGAAGGGCGACGAGCAGTACTTC,CASSPMKGDEQYF
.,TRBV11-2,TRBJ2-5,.,TGTGCCAGCAGCCGGTGGGGAGAGACCCAGTACTTC,CASSRWGETQYF
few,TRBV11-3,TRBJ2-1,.,TGTGCCAGCACCATTGATACCTACAATGAGCAGTTCTTC,CASTIDTYNEQFF
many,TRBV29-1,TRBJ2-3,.,TGCAGCGTTGATCAGGGGGGAAATACGCAGTATTTT,CSVDQGGNTQYF
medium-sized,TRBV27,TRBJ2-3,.,TGTGCCAGCAGTCCCCAGACAGATACGCAGTATTTT,CASSPQTDTQYF
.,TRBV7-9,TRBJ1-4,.,TGTGCCACCTCAAACAATGGGGAAAAACTGTTTTTT,CATSNNGEKLFF
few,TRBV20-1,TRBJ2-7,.,TGCAGTGCTAGAGACAGCCGTGGGGGGCCCGAGCAGTACTTC,CSARDSRGGPEQYF
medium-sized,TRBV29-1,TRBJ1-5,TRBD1,TGCAGCGTACAGGGGGCGCAAGGCCAGCCCCAGCATTTT,CSVQGAQGQPQHF
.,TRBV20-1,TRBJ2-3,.,TGCAGTGCTTCATATGCAGGGGCAGATACGCAGTATTTT,CSASYAGADTQYF
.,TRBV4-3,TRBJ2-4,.,TGCGCCAGCAGCCAAGAACCTGCCAACATTCAGTACTTC,CASSQEPANIQYF
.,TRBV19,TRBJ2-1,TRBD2,TGTGCCAGTACCAGGCAGGGGACTAGAGCAAATGAGCAGTTCTTC,CASTRQGTRANEQFF
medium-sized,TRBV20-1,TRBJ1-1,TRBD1,TGCAGTGCCCAGGACAGGGCTGACACTGAAGCTTTCTTT,CSAQDRADTEAFF
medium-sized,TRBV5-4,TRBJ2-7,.,TGTGCCAGCAGCGGGGGACGACGAGACGACGAGCAGTACTTC,CASSGGRRDDEQYF
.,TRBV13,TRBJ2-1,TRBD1,TGTGCCAGCAGCACAGGGGCGAGCTCCTACAATGAGCAGTTCTTC,CASSTGASSYNEQFF
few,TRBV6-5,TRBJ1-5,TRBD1,TGTGCCAGCAGTTCCGGCAGGGGGCTCAATCAGCCCCAGCATTTT,CASSSGRGLNQPQHF
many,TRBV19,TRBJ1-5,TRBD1,TGTGCCAGTAGTATCCCTCCGGACAGGGGGCGAGGTGGTCAGCCCCAGCATTTT,CASSIPPDRGRGGQPQHF
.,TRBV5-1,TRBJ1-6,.,TGCGCCAGCAGCCCCCAAAGTGGCTATAATTCACCCCTCCACTTT,CASSPQSGYNSPLHF
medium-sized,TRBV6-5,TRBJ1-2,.,TGTGCCAGCAGTTATGTTTCCGGGGCAGGGGGCTACACCTTC,CASSYVSGAGGYTF
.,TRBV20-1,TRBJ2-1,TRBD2,TGCAGTGCTATAGCGGGGGGGCTGGGTGAGCAGTTCTTC,CSAIAGGLGEQFF
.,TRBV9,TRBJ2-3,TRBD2,TGTGCCAGCAGCCCCGGACTAGCAGGGGGCACAGATACGCAGTATTTT,CASSPGLAGGTDTQYF
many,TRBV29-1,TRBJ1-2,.,TGCAGCGTTGAGCTCAGGGTGGGCTATGGCTACACCTTC,CSVELRVGYGYTF
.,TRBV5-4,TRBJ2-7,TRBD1,TGTGCCAGCAGCTCCCGACAGGGGGAGTACGAGCTGTACTTC,CASSSRQGEYELYF
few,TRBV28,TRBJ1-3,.,TGTGCCAGCAGGAAAGGCGAAAACACCATATATTTT,CASRKGENTIYF
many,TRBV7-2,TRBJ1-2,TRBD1,TGTGCCAGCAGCCTCGGACAGGGGGATGGCTACACCTTC,CASSLGQGDGYTF
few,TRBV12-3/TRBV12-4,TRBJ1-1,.,TGTGCCAGCAGTCACCCGTCGGGGGTAACTGAAGCTTTCTTT,CASSHPSGVTEAFF
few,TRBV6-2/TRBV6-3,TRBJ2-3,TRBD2,TGTGCCAGCAGTCTAGCGGGGGATATAGCAGATACGCAGTATTTT,CASSLAGDIADTQYF
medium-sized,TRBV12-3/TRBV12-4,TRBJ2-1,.,TGTGCCAGCGGGGGACTGACTTCGTACAATGAGCAGTTCTTC,CASGGLTSYNEQFF
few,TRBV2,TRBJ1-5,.,TGTGCCGGCCGTCGGGGTTTAAGTCAGCCCCAGCATTTT,CAGRRGLSQPQHF
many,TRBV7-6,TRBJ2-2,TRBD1,TGTGCCAGCAGCCCCTGGACAGGGGCCGGGGAGCTGTTTTTT,CASSPWTGAGELFF
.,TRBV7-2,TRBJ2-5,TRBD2,TGTGCCAGCAGCTTTAGACTAGCGGGGCCTCAAGAGACCCAGTACTTC,CASSFRLAGPQETQYF
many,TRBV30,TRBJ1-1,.,TGTGCCTGGAGTGTACTAGGGGAGCCCACTGAAGCTTTCTTT,CAWSVLGEPTEAFF
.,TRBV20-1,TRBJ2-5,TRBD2,TGCAGTGCTAGATCCCGCCAGCGGGGGGGCCAAGAGACCCAGTACTTC,CSARSRQRGGQETQYF
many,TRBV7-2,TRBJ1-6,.,TGTGCCAGCAGCTTCCTCGGCGGACCCGGTTCACCCCTCCACTTT,CASSFLGGPGSPLHF
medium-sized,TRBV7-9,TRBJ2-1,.,TGTGCCAGCAGCTTCAGGGGTTTAGGGAATGAGCAGTTCTTC,CASSFRGLGNEQFF
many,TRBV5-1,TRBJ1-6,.,TGCGCCAGTCAAGTCTCAAGCTCCTATAATTCACCCCTCCACTTT,CASQVSSSYNSPLHF
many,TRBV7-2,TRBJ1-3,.,TGTGCCAGCAGCTTAGAAGGGGGAGGGTCTGGAAACACCATATATTTT,CASSLEGGGSGNTIYF
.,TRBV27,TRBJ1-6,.,TGTGCCAGCAGTTTAGAGGGTTCACCCCTCCACTTT,CASSLEGSPLHF
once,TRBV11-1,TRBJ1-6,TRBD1,TGTGCCAGCAGCTTTGTAGGACAGGAGTCGACCCTCCACTTT,CASSFVGQESTLHF
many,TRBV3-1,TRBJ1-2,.,TGTGCCAGCAGCCAGAATGAGTGGGGGCTTTTTTATGGCTACACCTTC,CASSQNEWGLFYGYTF
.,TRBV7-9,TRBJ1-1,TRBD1,TGTGCCAGCACTGGGGGGCCAGGGGGCGACGGCACTGAAGCTTTCTTT,CASTGGPGGDGTEAFF
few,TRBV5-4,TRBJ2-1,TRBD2,TGTGCCAGCGCCTTAGCGGGGGGCGACTTCAATGAGCAGTTCTTC,CASALAGGDFNEQFF
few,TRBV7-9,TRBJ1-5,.,TGTGCCAGCAGCCACGACACGGGCTCCACTCAGCCCCAGCATTTT,CASSHDTGSTQPQHF
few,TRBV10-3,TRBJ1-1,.,TGTGCCATCAGTGAGTTAGCAGGGGTCCTCACTGAAGCTTTCTTT,CAISELAGVLTEAFF
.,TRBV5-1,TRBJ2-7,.,TGCGCCAGCAGCCTGCTGTCGGGGCGTTCTGCGGGGTACGTGCAGTACTTC,CASSLLSGRSAGYVQYF
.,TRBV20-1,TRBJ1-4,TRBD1,TGCAGTGCTAGGCCCCAGGGGGGTGAAAAACTGTTTTTT,CSARPQGGEKLFF
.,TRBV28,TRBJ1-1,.,TGTGCCAGCAGTTTATGGGGCGGGACTGAAGCTTTCTTT,CASSLWGGTEAFF
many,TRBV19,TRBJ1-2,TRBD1,TGTGCCAGTAGTATAGTGACAGGGGGTTCTAACTATGGCTACACCTTC,CASSIVTGGSNYGYTF
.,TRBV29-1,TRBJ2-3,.,TGCAGCGTTGCTCTGGACACAGATACGCAGTATTTT,CSVALDTDTQYF
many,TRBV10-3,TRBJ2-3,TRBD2,TGTGCCATCAGTGGAAAGGGCGGGGGGGCCGTAGATACGCAGTATTTT,CAISGKGGGAVDTQYF
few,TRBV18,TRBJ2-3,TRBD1,TGTGCCAGCTCACCCCGGACAGGCGTTAGCACAGATACGCAGTATTTT,CASSPRTGVSTDTQYF
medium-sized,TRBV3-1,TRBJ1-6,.,TGTGCCAGCAGCCTTTCGAGGATTGGCTCCTATAATTCACCCCTCCACTTT,CASSLSRIGSYNSPLHF